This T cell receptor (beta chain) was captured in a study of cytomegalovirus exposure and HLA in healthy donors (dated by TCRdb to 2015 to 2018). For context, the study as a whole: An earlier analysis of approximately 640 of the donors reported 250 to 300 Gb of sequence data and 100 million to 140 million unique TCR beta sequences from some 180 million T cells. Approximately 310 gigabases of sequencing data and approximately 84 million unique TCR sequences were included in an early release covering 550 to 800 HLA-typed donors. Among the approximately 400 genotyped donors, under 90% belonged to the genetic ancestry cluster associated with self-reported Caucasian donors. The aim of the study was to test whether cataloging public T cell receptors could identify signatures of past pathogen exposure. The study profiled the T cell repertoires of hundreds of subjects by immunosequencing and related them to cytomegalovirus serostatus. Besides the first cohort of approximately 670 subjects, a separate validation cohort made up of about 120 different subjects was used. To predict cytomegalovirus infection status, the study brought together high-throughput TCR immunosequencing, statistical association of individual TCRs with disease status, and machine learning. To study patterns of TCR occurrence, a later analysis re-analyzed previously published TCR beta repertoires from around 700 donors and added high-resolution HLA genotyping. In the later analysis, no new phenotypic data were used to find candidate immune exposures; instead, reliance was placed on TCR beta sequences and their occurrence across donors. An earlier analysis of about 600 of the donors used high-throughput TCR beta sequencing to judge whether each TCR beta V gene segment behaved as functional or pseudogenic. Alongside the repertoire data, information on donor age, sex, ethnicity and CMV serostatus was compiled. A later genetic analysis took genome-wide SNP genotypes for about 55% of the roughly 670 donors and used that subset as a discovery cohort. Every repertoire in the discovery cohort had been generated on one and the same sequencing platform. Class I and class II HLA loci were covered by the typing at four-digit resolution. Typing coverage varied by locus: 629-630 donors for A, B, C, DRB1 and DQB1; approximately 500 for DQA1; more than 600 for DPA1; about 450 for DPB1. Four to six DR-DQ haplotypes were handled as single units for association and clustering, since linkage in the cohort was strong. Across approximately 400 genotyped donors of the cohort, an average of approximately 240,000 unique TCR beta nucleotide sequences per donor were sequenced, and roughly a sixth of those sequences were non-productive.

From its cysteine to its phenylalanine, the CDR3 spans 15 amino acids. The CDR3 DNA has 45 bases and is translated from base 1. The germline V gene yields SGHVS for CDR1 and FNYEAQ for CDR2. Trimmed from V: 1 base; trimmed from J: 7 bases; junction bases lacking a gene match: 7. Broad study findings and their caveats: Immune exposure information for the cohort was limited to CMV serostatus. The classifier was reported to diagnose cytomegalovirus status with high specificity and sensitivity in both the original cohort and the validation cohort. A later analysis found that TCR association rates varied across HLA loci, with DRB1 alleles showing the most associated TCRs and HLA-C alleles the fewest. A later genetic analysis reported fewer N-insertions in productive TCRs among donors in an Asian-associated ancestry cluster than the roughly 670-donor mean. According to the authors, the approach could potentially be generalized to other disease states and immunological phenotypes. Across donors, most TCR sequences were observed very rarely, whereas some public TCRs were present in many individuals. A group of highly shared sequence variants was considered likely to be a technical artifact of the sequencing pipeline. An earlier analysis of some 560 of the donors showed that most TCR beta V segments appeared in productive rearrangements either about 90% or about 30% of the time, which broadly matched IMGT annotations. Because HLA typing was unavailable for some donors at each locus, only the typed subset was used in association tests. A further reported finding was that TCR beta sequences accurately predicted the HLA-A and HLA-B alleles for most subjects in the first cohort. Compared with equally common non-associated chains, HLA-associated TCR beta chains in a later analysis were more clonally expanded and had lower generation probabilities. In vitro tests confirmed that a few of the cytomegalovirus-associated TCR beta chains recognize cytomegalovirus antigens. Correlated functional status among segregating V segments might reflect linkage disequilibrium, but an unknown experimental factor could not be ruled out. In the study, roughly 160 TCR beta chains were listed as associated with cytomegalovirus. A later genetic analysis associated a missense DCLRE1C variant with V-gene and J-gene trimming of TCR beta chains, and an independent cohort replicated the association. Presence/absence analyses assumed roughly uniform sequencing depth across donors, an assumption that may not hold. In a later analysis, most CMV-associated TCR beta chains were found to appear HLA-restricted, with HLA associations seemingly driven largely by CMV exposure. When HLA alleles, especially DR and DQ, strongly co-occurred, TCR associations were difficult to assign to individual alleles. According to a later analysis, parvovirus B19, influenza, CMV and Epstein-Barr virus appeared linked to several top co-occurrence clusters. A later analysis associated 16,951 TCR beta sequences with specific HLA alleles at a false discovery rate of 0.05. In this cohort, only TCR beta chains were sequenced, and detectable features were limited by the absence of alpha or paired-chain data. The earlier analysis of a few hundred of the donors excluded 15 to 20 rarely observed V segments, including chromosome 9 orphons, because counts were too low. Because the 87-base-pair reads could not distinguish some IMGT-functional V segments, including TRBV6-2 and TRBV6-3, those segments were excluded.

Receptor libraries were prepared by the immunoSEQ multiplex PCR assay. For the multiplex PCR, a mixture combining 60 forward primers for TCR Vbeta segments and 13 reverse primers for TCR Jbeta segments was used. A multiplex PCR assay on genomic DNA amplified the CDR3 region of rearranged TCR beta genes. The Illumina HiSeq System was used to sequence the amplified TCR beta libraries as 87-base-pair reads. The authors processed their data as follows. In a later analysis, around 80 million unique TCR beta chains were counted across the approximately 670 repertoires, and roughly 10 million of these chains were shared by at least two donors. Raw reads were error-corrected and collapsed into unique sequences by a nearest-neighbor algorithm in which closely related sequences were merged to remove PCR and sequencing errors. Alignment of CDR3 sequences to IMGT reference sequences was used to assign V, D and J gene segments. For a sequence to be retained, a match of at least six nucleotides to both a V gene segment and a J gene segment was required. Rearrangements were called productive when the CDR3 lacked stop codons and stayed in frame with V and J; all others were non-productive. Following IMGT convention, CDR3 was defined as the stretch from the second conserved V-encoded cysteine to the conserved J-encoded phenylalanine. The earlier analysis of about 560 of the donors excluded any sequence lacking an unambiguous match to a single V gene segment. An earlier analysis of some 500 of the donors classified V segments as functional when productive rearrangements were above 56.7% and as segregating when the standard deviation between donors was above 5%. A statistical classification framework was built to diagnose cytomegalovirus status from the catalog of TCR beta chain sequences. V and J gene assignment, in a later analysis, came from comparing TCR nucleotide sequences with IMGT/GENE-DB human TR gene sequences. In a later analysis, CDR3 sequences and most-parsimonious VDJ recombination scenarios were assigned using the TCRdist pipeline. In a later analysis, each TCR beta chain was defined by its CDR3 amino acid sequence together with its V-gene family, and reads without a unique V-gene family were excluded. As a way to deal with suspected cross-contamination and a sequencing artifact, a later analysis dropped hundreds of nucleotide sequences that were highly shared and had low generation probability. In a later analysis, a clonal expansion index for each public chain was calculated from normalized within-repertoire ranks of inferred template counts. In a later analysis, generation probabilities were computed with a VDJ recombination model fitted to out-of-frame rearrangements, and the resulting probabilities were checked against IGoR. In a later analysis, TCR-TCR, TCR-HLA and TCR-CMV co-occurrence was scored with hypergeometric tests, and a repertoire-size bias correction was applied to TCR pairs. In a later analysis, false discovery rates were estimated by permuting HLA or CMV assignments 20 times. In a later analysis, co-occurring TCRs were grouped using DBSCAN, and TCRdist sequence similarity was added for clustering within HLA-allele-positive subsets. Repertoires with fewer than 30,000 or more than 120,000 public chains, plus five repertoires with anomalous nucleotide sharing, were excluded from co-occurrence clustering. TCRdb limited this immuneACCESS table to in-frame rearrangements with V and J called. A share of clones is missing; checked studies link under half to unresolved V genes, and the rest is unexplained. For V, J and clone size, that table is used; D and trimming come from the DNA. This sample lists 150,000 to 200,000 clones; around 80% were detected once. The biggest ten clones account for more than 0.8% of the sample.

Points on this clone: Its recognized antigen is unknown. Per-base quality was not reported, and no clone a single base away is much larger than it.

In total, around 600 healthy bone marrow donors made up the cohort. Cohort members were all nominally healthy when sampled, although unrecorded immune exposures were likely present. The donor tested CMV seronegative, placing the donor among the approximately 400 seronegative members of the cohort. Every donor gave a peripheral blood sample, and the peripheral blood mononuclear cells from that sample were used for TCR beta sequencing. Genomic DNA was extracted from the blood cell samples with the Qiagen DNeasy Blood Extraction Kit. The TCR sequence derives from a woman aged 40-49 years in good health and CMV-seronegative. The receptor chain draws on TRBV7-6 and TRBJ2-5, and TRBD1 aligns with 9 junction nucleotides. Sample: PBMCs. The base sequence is TGTGCCAGCAGCTTAGGACAGGGGGGGATTGGGACCCAGTACTTC. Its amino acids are CASSLGQGGIGTQYF. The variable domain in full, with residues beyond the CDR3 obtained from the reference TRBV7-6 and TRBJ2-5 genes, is GAGVSQSPRYKVTKRGQDVALRCDPISGHVSLYWYRQALGQGPEFLTYFNYEAQQDKSGLPNDRFSAERPEGSISTLTIQRTEQRDSAMYRCASSLGQGGIGTQYFGPGTRLLVL.